These T cell receptor beta chains were read from a single sample in a study of cytomegalovirus exposure and HLA in healthy donors. Generated by immunoSEQ multiplex PCR, the TCRdb table keeps only in-frame clones and is missing some. The repertoire holds more than 250,000 clones, with 87% as singletons. The sample consisted of PBMCs. These receptors originate from a woman in her thirties in good health and CMV-seropositive. CDR3s include the opening cysteine and the closing phenylalanine or tryptophan. The D gene is left open where the match is weak. For some rows the clone size is stated as once, few or many, or as a class when expanded; others skip it.

size	V	length	D	J	CDR3	DNA
NA	TRBV11-2	15	TRBD1	TRBJ1-1	CASSQSLSQDRDAFF	TGTGCCAGCAGCCAGAGCCTCTCCCAGGACAGGGACGCTTTCTTT
NA	TRBV5-1	11	NA	TRBJ2-5	CASSLKETQYF	TGCGCCAGCAGCCTAAAAGAGACCCAGTACTTC
NA	TRBV4-3	17	NA	TRBJ1-6	CASSQKTGTSYNSPLHF	TGCGCCAGCAGCCAGAAAACAGGGACTTCCTATAATTCACCCCTCCACTTT
NA	TRBV4-3	21	NA	TRBJ1-2	CASSQDQAEEIGISTNYGYTF	TGCGCCAGCAGCCAAGATCAGGCGGAGGAGATAGGGATTTCTACTAACTATGGCTACACCTTC
NA	TRBV7-2	16	TRBD1	TRBJ1-5	CASSALVGQPNQPQHF	TGTGCCAGCAGCGCACTGGTGGGACAGCCCAATCAGCCCCAGCATTTT
NA	TRBV28	16	NA	TRBJ2-4	CASSLLAGLAKNIQYF	TGTGCCAGCAGTTTATTGGCAGGACTAGCCAAAAACATTCAGTACTTC
NA	TRBV4-1	12	TRBD1	TRBJ1-4	CASSQTGEGLFF	TGCGCCAGCAGCCAAACAGGGGAAGGACTGTTTTTT
NA	TRBV7-9	14	TRBD1	TRBJ2-7	CASSLRTGFYEQYF	TGTGCCAGCAGCCTCAGGACAGGGTTCTACGAGCAGTACTTC
NA	TRBV7-9	16	TRBD1	TRBJ2-1	CASSSAGTGGYNEQFF	TGTGCCAGCAGCTCTGCCGGGACAGGGGGATACAATGAGCAGTTCTTC
NA	TRBV6-5	13	TRBD2	TRBJ2-1	CASSYSSGRVQFF	TGTGCCAGCAGTTACTCCAGCGGGAGAGTGCAGTTCTTC
once	TRBV25-1	15	TRBD2	TRBJ2-1	CASIRGGGLANEQFF	TGTGCCAGCATCCGAGGGGGTGGACTAGCCAATGAGCAGTTCTTC
once	TRBV27	16	NA	TRBJ1-2	CASSPYLGTPDYGYTF	TGTGCCAGCAGTCCTTACTTGGGGACCCCCGACTATGGCTACACCTTC
NA	TRBV5-1	12	NA	TRBJ2-3	CASTDRGDTQYF	TGCGCCAGCACCGATCGTGGAGATACGCAGTATTTT
NA	TRBV7-3	13	NA	TRBJ2-7	CASSWVAPYEQYF	TGTGCCAGCAGCTGGGTAGCACCCTACGAGCAGTACTTC
NA	TRBV7-2	13	TRBD1	TRBJ1-2	CASSRGPGYGYTF	TGTGCCAGCAGCAGGGGGCCAGGCTATGGCTACACCTTC
NA	TRBV7-2	16	NA	TRBJ2-1	CASSPTRLGGDNEQFF	TGTGCCAGCAGCCCGACGAGACTAGGAGGAGACAATGAGCAGTTCTTC
NA	TRBV4-3	18	TRBD1	TRBJ1-1	CASSQDPPTGGANTEAFF	TGCGCCAGCAGCCAAGACCCCCCGACAGGGGGCGCGAACACTGAAGCTTTCTTT
NA	TRBV25-1	17	NA	TRBJ2-1	CASSDHPQGSSYNEQFF	TGTGCCAGCAGTGACCACCCTCAGGGGAGCTCCTACAATGAGCAGTTCTTC
NA	TRBV6-1	15	TRBD1	TRBJ1-2	CASSDRDRGIYGYTF	TGTGCCAGCAGTGACCGGGACAGGGGGATCTATGGCTACACCTTC
NA	TRBV7-7	13	NA	TRBJ2-7	CASSLSGAGEQYF	TGTGCCAGCAGCTTATCGGGGGCGGGCGAGCAGTACTTC
NA	TRBV27	15	NA	TRBJ2-3	CASSLSGLLTDTQYF	TGTGCCAGCAGTTTGTCAGGACTGCTCACAGATACGCAGTATTTT
NA	TRBV27	14	NA	TRBJ2-7	CASSLSWDTYEQYF	TGTGCCAGCAGTTTATCTTGGGACACCTACGAGCAGTACTTC
once	TRBV4-1	15	NA	TRBJ1-2	CASSQDPLIDYGYTF	TGCGCCAGCAGCCAAGATCCCCTAATAGATTATGGCTACACCTTC
NA	TRBV7-9	14	TRBD1	TRBJ1-1	CASSLGGTALEAFF	TGTGCCAGCAGCTTAGGGGGGACAGCCCTTGAAGCTTTCTTT
few	TRBV5-6	13	NA	TRBJ1-3	CASSGTPGNTIYF	TGTGCCAGCAGCGGGACACCTGGAAACACCATATATTTT
once	TRBV7-6	15	NA	TRBJ2-1	CASSSGSGNYNEQFF	TGTGCCAGCAGCTCCGGCTCGGGGAACTACAATGAGCAGTTCTTC
NA	TRBV15	11	NA	TRBJ2-5	CATSILGIQYF	NA
NA	TRBV6-5	15	NA	TRBJ2-5	CASSYSSGGQETQYF	TGTGCCAGCAGTTACTCTAGCGGCGGACAAGAGACCCAGTACTTC
NA	TRBV4-1	13	TRBD1	TRBJ1-1	CASSQGGTDEAFF	TGCGCCAGCAGCCAAGGGGGGACAGATGAAGCTTTCTTT
few	TRBV7-9	11	NA	TRBJ1-2	CASSLFGVGIF	NA
NA	TRBV5-1	22	TRBD2	TRBJ2-7	CASSPSWASLTSGSPFSYEQYF	TGCGCCAGCAGCCCCAGCTGGGCCTCACTTACTAGCGGGAGCCCCTTCTCCTACGAGCAGTACTTC